These 5 T cell receptor beta chains were sequenced from one sample in a study of T cell repertoires and leukemia-associated antigens. Antigens for these TCRs are unknown. Each CDR3 protein gets one entry after TCRdb re-called the 5' RACE reads with MiXCR. The sample lists about 12,000 distinct CDR3 sequences; over 40% were seen once. Sequencing used CD3+ T cells sorted from blood and cultured. The receptors stem from a female donor in good health.

Remarks on this clonotype: At one end the junction does not follow the germline gene, possibly because of a read error. The chain has TRBV12-3 or TRBV12-4 and TRBJ2-1; no definite D call. CDR3 size: 11 residues. The DNA of the CDR3 is TGTGCCGGCAGTCTGGGATATGAGCTGTTCTTC. It translates to CAGSLGYELFF.

This clonotype was picked up one time. V gene TRBV6-2 or TRBV6-3 combines with J gene TRBJ2-1, with D perhaps given as TRBD1 or TRBD2 (5 bases each). This CDR3 has 16 residues. CDR1 MNHEY and CDR2 SVGEGT come from the germline V gene. Trimming cost V 2 bases and J 4 bases, with 15 bases left between them. The CDR3 sequence is CASSYPDEGPYNEQFF. In DNA, the CDR3 is TGTGCCAGCAGTTACCCTGACGAGGGGCCTTACAATGAGCAGTTCTTC.

This clonotype is termed large. The CDR3 here is CASSSALEQYF. As DNA, the CDR3 is TGTGCCAGCAGCTCAGCCCTCGAGCAGTACTTC. V is TRBV11-2 and J is TRBJ2-7; D is unresolved. In germline, CDR1 is SGHAT, CDR2 FQNNGV. This CDR3 region has 11 residues. V lost 4 bases and J lost 6, with 7 bases in between.

The genes are TRBV19 and TRBJ1-2; TRBD1 agrees at 7 bases. CDR3 length: 13 amino acids. The germline gives CDR1 LNHDA, CDR2 SQIVND (reference sequence). After removal of 3 bases from V and 9 bases from J, the junction contained 7 bases not matched to a gene. DNA of the CDR3: TGTGCCAGTAGTATCGGGACAGTGCCTCGCTACACCTTC. Translation: CASSIGTVPRYTF.

This clonotype was seen only once. A read error may account for a junction end that differs from germline. CDR3 nucleotide sequence: TGTGCCAGCAGTTACCCGGGACAGGGGGACACCGTGGAGCTGTTTTTT. It is translated as CASSYPGQGDTVELFF. This chain joins TRBV6-5 and TRBJ2-2, with TRBD1 matching 11 bases. This CDR3 is built from 16 residues. Germline V gene sequence: CDR1 MNHEY, CDR2 SVGAGI.